A single sample gave rise to the 30 T cell receptor beta chains below, sequenced in a study of blood T cell repertoires in COVID-19 (dated by TCRdb to 2018 to 2020). Library creation used the immunoSEQ multiplex PCR assay. TCRdb retrieved this table from immuneACCESS and kept in-frame rearrangements only. Not all clones are present; in checked studies, unresolved V genes account for under half, and no reason is known for the remainder. The table for this sample lists over 250,000 clones; around 90% of them were counted only once. The ten largest account for 1% to 1.3% of the sample. The sample was PBMCs or T cells enriched from blood (not recorded which). The receptors come from a woman aged 30 to 39 who had recovered from COVID-19.

This sequence joins TRBV11-2 and TRBJ2-1; TRBD2 matches at 14 bases. The CDR3 is 15 residues long. V shed 0 bases and J 9 bases; nucleotides not matched to a gene: 1. The germline gives CDR1 SGHAT, CDR2 FQNNGV. CDR3 nucleotides: TGTGCCAGCAGCTTAGAGGGACTAGCGGGAGTTGAGCAGTTCTTC. Amino acids: CASSLEGLAGVEQFF.

This chain joins TRBV13 and TRBJ2-1; D may be TRBD2 (6 bases). V dropped 3 bases and J dropped 7 bases, with 19 bases sitting between them. Germline loops: CDR1 PRHDT, CDR2 FYEKMQ (reference sequence). The CDR3 is made up of 16 amino acids. The CDR3 protein is CASSLSGTPGGNEQFF. The DNA of the CDR3 is TGTGCCAGCAGCTTGTCCGGGACTCCCGGAGGAAATGAGCAGTTCTTC.

The rearrangement links TRBV30 to TRBJ2-1; 12 bases fit TRBD2. The germline gives CDR1 GTSNPN, CDR2 SVGIG (reference sequence). V lost 3 bases, J lost 10 bases, and 7 bases stayed unmatched. CDR3 length: 14 residues. CDR3 amino acids: CAWRRLAGVVEQFF. In DNA, the CDR3 is TGTGCCTGGAGACGACTAGCGGGAGTTGTGGAGCAGTTCTTC.

This clone has just a few counts. The chain employs TRBV19 and TRBJ1-6; the D gene is possibly TRBD1 (6 bases). The CDR3 runs to 15 residues. The V gene's germline CDR1 is LNHDA and CDR2 SQIVND (reference sequence). Trimming took off 7 bases at V and 5 bases at J, with 15 bases between the two ends. The CDR3 bases are TGTGCCAGTACCAGAGGACAGACTAATAATTCACCCCTCCACTTT. Amino acids: CASTRGQTNNSPLHF.

The chain carries TRBV2 and TRBJ2-1; D is perhaps TRBD1 (6 bases). Germline V gives CDR1 SNHLY, CDR2 FYNNEI. The CDR3 runs 12 residues. V was trimmed by 5 bases and J by 7 bases, leaving 9 bases between them. The DNA of the CDR3 is TGTGCCAGCAGTCCCGACAGGAATGAGCAGTTCTTC. Its translation: CASSPDRNEQFF.

This clone has only a few counts. The genes are TRBV7-9 and TRBJ2-3; 7 nucleotides line up with TRBD2. The trim removed 5 bases at V and 4 bases at J, leaving 3 bases unmatched. The CDR3 has 13 amino acids. The germline V gene has CDR1 SEHNR and CDR2 FQNEAQ (reference sequence). This chain's CDR3 is CASSETSADTQYF. For the CDR3, the DNA is TGTGCCAGCAGCGAAACTAGCGCAGATACGCAGTATTTT.

This clone was seen many times. V gene TRBV13 combines with J gene TRBJ2-2; 9 nucleotides match TRBD2. The CDR3 has 13 residues. V lost 4 bases and J lost 8; bases outside the gene matches: 2. The germline gives CDR1 PRHDT, CDR2 FYEKMQ (reference sequence). Here the CDR3 DNA reads TGTGCCAGCAGCTCCGGACTAGCGGGGGAGCTGTTTTTT. Translation gives CASSSGLAGELFF.

The V gene is TRBV3-1 (or the pseudogene TRBV3-2), the J gene TRBJ2-2; tentative D call: TRBD1 (6 bases). The germline V gene encodes CDR1 LGHDT and CDR2 YNNKEL (reference sequence). V dropped 3 bases and J dropped 3 bases, with 11 bases sitting between them. The CDR3 extends over 15 amino acids. The CDR3 DNA sequence: TGTGCCAGCAGCCACGCGACAGGCTACACCGGGGAGCTGTTTTTT. Its translation: CASSHATGYTGELFF.

The CDR3 sequence is CASSFSRDEQFF. The DNA for the CDR3 is TGCGCCAGCAGCTTTTCTCGGGATGAGCAGTTCTTC. V usage is TRBV5-1 and J usage is TRBJ2-1; D not resolved. Trimming removed 2 bases from V and 8 bases from J, with 8 bases in between. The germline V gene has CDR1 SGHRS and CDR2 YFSETQ. CDR3 length: 12 residues.

The genes are TRBV7-9 and TRBJ2-1, with 9 bases fitting TRBD2. V shed 4 bases and J 5 bases; nucleotides not matched to a gene: 3. The CDR3 has 14 amino acids. CDR1 is SEHNR, CDR2 FQNEAQ, per germline (reference sequence). CDR3 sequence reads: CASSSASGNNEQFF. The CDR3 DNA follows: TGTGCCAGCAGCTCAGCTAGCGGGAACAATGAGCAGTTCTTC.

This chain uses TRBV6-4 with TRBJ2-1, with D possibly matching TRBD2 (5 bases). Per the germline V gene, CDR1 is MRHNA and CDR2 is SNTAGT. The ends were cut back, 5 bases at V and 0 bases at J, with 11 bases in the middle. CDR3 length equals 15 residues. CDR3 nucleotide sequence: TGTGCCAGCAGTATGGACTGGAGCTCCTACAATGAGCAGTTCTTC. Its translation: CASSMDWSSYNEQFF.

The chain uses TRBV14 and TRBJ1-5, with D possibly matching TRBD1 (5 bases). The CDR3 runs 15 residues. Looked up from germline, CDR1 is SGHDN and CDR2 is FVKESK. Trimming removed 4 bases from V and 2 bases from J, with 12 bases in between. The CDR3 region is CASSPAGGGNQPQHF. In nucleotides, the CDR3 is TGTGCCAGCAGCCCGGCCGGGGGTGGCAATCAGCCCCAGCATTTT.

The chain couples TRBV18 to TRBJ1-5, with 7 nucleotides matching TRBD1. The CDR3 has 14 amino acids. The germline CDR1 and CDR2 sequences are KGHSH and LQKENI. Losses at the gene ends were 6 bases for V and 2 bases for J; bases not matched to a gene: 4. Written as DNA, the CDR3 is TGTGCCAGCTCGGGCGGACAGGGCAATCAGCCCCAGCATTTT. Protein: CASSGGQGNQPQHF.

The V call is TRBV10-2, the J call TRBJ2-3, with 10 bases that match TRBD1. V lost 2 bases, J lost 3 bases, and 2 bases stayed unmatched. Germline V lookup: CDR1 WSHSY, CDR2 SAAADI. This CDR3 spans 15 amino acids. The CDR3 coding sequence is TGCGCCAGCAGTGAGGAGGGACAGGGGACAGATACGCAGTATTTT. Translation: CASSEEGQGTDTQYF.

This clone was detected only a few times. This chain joins TRBV24-1 and TRBJ2-1; D perhaps matches TRBD1 (6 bases). Deletions cut 5 bases from V and 0 bases from J, with 7 bases between. This CDR3 spans 14 amino acids. CDR1 is KGHDR and CDR2 is SFDVKD in the germline V gene. The CDR3 DNA is TGTGCCACCAGTGGGACAGTCTCCTACAATGAGCAGTTCTTC. As protein: CATSGTVSYNEQFF.

This clone was detected a few times. This chain uses TRBV19 with TRBJ1-1, with TRBD1 identical over 8 bases. CDR1 and CDR2 from the germline V gene are LNHDA and SQIVND (reference sequence). The CDR3 contains 13 residues. V lost 4 bases, J lost 5 bases, and 3 bases stayed unmatched. CDR3 amino acids: CASSRTGRTEAFF. The CDR3 bases are TGTGCCAGTAGTAGGACAGGGAGAACTGAAGCTTTCTTT. Drawing the rest from reference TRBV19 and TRBJ1-1, the complete variable domain is DGGITQSPKYLFRKEGQNVTLSCEQNLNHDAMYWYRQDPGQGLRLIYYSQIVNDFQKGDIAEGYSVSREKKESFPLTVTSAQKNPTAFYLCASSRTGRTEAFFGQGTRLTVV.

This clone was seen just once. The chain has TRBV5-5 and TRBJ1-3; TRBD1 might be the D (5 bases). Germline-derived CDR1 and CDR2 are SGHKS and YYEKEE (reference sequence). V was cut by 5 bases and J by 4 bases, with 25 bases left in between. The CDR3 loop spans 18 amino acids. DNA for the CDR3: TGTGCCAGCAGAACAACCCTCGAGACAGCCCGAGGAGGAAACACCATATATTTT. Protein sequence: CASRTTLETARGGNTIYF.

The chain is built from TRBV5-5 and TRBJ2-3; 8 bases are a match to TRBD1. CDR3 length equals 14 residues. With V trimmed by 1 base and J by 4 bases, 2 bases remained unmatched. Germline loops: CDR1 SGHKS, CDR2 YYEKEE (reference sequence). CDR3: CASSLSGGADTQYF. The CDR3 coding sequence is TGTGCCAGCAGCTTGTCAGGGGGCGCAGATACGCAGTATTTT.

The V call is TRBV10-2, the J call TRBJ2-3; no firm D call. The CDR3 is 13 amino acids. Germline V gene sequence: CDR1 WSHSY, CDR2 SAAADI. V was clipped by 6 bases and J by 0 bases, with 7 bases between them. The CDR3 sequence is CASSGLSTDTQYF. The CDR3 coding sequence is TGCGCCAGCAGCGGTTTGAGCACAGATACGCAGTATTTT.

The V gene is TRBV7-8, the J gene TRBJ1-1; D might be TRBD1 (5 bases). The CDR3 consists of 15 residues. Germline CDR1 is SGHVS and CDR2 is FQNEAQ. With 1 base removed from V and 1 base from J, the gap between germline ends came to 10 bases. CDR3 sequence reads: CASSLVNQGNTEAFF. The CDR3 coding sequence is TGTGCCAGCAGCTTAGTTAATCAGGGGAACACTGAAGCTTTCTTT.

This clone has a single count. The rearrangement uses TRBV4-3 and TRBJ1-1, with 9 bases that match TRBD1. The CDR3 covers 15 residues. Trimming took 3 bases from V and 5 from J; bases not matched to a gene: 7. Germline V lookup: CDR1 LGHNA, CDR2 YSLEER. The CDR3 DNA reads TGCGCCAGCAGCCAGGGTGGACAGGGGCGGACTGAAGCTTTCTTT. This sequence encodes CASSQGGQGRTEAFF.

In this sample, this clone turned up a few times. The rearrangement links TRBV5-1 to TRBJ1-1; 9 bases agree with TRBD1. Trimming took 3 bases from V and 1 from J; bases not matched to a gene: 7. The CDR3 extends over 16 amino acids. The germline CDR1 and CDR2 sequences are SGHRS and YFSETQ. CDR3 residues: CASSSTGGNANTEAFF. The CDR3 coding sequence is TGCGCCAGCAGCTCGACAGGGGGGAATGCGAACACTGAAGCTTTCTTT.

The chain uses TRBV7-2 and TRBJ1-5; D may be TRBD1 (6 bases). V was pared by 2 bases and J by 1 base, with 15 bases between. The CDR3 is 17 residues long. Germline CDR1 and CDR2: SGHTA and FQGNSA. CDR3 loop: CASSLLLGAGSNQPQHF. The CDR3 DNA reads TGTGCCAGCAGCTTATTATTGGGGGCTGGGAGCAATCAGCCCCAGCATTTT.

The chain joins TRBV28 to TRBJ2-7; 8 nucleotides line up with TRBD1. The CDR3 length is 16 residues. Germline V CDR1 and CDR2: MDHEN, SYDVKM. J lost 0 bases, V lost 5 bases, and 9 bases had no gene match. The CDR3 loop is CASSAPGGISSYEQYF. The CDR3 region has the DNA TGTGCCAGCAGTGCCCCAGGGGGCATTAGCTCCTACGAGCAGTACTTC.

This clone was seen a single time. The rearrangement uses TRBV25-1 and TRBJ2-1; TRBD2 matches 13 bases. Trimming cost V 8 bases and J 5 bases; bases outside gene matches: 3. The CDR3 runs to 14 residues. Germline V gene data show CDR1 as MGHDK and CDR2 as SYGVNS. In DNA form, the CDR3 reads TGTGCCAGCCAACTAGCGGGAGGGCACAATGAGCAGTTCTTC. Translation gives CASQLAGGHNEQFF.

The chain has TRBV9 and TRBJ2-7, with TRBD2 identical over 9 bases. J was trimmed by 2 bases and V by 4 bases; bases with no gene match: 10. The CDR3 is 16 residues long. Germline V CDR1 and CDR2: SGDLS, YYNGEE. The CDR3: CASSPSAAGGPYEQYF. CDR3 DNA sequence: TGTGCCAGCAGCCCCAGCGCAGCGGGAGGTCCCTACGAGCAGTACTTC.

This clone was observed a single time. At one of its ends the junction is not consistent with the germline gene, which may arise from a read error. This chain connects TRBV28 to TRBJ1-1, with TRBD1 matching 7 bases. The CDR3 is 12 residues long. The V gene's germline CDR1 is MDHEN and CDR2 SYDVKM. In nucleotides, the CDR3 is TGTGCCAGCAGTGGGGGACAGCCCAATTCCCAATTT. Its protein is CASSGGQPNSQF.

The chain carries TRBV19 and TRBJ2-3; 11 nucleotides match TRBD2. This CDR3 has 16 residues. CDR1 and CDR2 from the germline V gene are LNHDA and SQIVND (reference sequence). V trimming: 3 bases; J trimming: 0 bases; junction bases outside the gene matches: 2. The CDR3 sequence: CASSILAGGSTDTQYF. The CDR3, as DNA: TGTGCCAGTAGTATCCTAGCGGGAGGTAGCACAGATACGCAGTATTTT.

The V gene is TRBV2, the J gene TRBJ1-2, with a weak D call TRBD1 (6 bases). Germline lookup yields CDR1 SNHLY and CDR2 FYNNEI. The CDR3 contains 14 residues. Trimming removed 5 bases from V and 6 bases from J, with 16 bases in between. CDR3: CASSQQGLENGYTF. The DNA of the CDR3 is TGTGCCAGCAGTCAACAGGGCCTGGAGAATGGCTACACCTTC.

This sequence joins TRBV9 and TRBJ2-7; 9 bases align to TRBD1. The CDR3 sequence is 15 residues long. The germline V gene has CDR1 SGDLS and CDR2 YYNGEE. V lost 0 bases and J lost 6; bases outside the gene matches: 7. The CDR3 DNA reads as TGTGCCAGCAGCGTAGATATGGGACAGGGCATCGAGCAGTACTTC. It specifies CASSVDMGQGIEQYF.